This T cell receptor (beta chain) was identified in a study of blood T cell repertoires in COVID-19. About the research overall: Sites across the United States, Italy and Spain contributed samples from acute and convalescent COVID-19.

Residents of approximately 25 US areas, aged about 18 to 100 years, made up the participants. Cohort allocation depended upon clinical history that participants reported. As originally analysed: Cell counts per sample came from amplifying reference gene primers. Sequencing used immunoSEQ multiplex PCR; TCRdb keeps in-frame clones, though not all of them. The V and J calls and clone size are taken from that table; D and trimming were inferred from the DNA. The sample shows about 360,000 clones, around 90% of them seen only once. CDR1 and CDR2 from the germline V gene are LNHDA and SQIVND (reference sequence). V lost 0 bases and J lost 0; bases outside the gene matches: 6. The CDR3 covers 18 residues.

The J gene is TRBJ1-1, the V gene TRBV19, with 11 bases that match TRBD1. The TCR was taken from a woman in her 40s with acute COVID-19. Sequencing used PBMCs or T cells enriched from blood (not recorded which). CDR3 DNA: TGTGCCAGTAGTATAGAGGGACAGGGGGGACCCATGAACACTGAAGCTTTCTTT. This codes for CASSIEGQGGPMNTEAFF.